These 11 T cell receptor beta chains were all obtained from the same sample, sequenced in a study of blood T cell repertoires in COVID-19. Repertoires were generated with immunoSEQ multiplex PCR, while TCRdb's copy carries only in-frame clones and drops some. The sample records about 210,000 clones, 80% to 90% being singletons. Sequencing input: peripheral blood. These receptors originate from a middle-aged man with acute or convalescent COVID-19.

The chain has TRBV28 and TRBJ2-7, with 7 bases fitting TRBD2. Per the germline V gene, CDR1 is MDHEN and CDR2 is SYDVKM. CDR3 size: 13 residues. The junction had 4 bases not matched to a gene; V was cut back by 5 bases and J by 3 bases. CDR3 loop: CASSTLADYEQYF. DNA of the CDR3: TGTGCCAGCAGTACCCTAGCGGACTACGAGCAGTACTTC.

CDR3: CASSLSTGLFSPLHF. As DNA, the CDR3 is TGTGCCAGCAGCTTGAGTACAGGCCTATTTTCACCCCTCCACTTT. This rearrangement joins TRBV7-8 to TRBJ1-6; D possibly corresponds to TRBD1 (5 bases). The CDR3 contains 15 residues. V lost 3 bases to trimming and J lost 9 bases, with 15 bases between them. From germline, CDR1 is SGHVS and CDR2 FQNEAQ.

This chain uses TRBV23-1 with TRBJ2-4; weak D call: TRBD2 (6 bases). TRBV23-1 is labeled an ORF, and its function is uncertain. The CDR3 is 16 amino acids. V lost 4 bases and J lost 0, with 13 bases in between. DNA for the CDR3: TGCGCCAGCAGTCGCGGGGCCCCATTAGCCAAAAACATTCAGTACTTC. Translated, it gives CASSRGAPLAKNIQYF.

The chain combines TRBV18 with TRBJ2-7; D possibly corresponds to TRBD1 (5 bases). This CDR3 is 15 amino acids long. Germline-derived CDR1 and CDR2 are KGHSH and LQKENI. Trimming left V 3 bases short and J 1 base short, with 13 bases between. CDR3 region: CASSPGRVDSYEQYF. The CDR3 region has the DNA TGTGCCAGCTCACCGGGCAGGGTAGATTCCTACGAGCAGTACTTC.

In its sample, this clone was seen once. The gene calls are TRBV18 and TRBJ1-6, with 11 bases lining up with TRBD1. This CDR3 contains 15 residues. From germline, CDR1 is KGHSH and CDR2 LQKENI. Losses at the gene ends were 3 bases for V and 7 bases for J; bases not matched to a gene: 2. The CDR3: CASSPGTGGNSPLHF. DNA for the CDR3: TGTGCCAGCTCACCCGGGACAGGGGGGAATTCACCCCTCCACTTT.

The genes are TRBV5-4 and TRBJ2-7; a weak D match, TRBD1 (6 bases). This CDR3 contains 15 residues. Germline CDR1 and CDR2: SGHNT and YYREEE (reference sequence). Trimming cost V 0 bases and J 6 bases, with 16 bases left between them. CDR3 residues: CASSLAGTPSSEQYF. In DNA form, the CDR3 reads TGTGCCAGCAGCTTGGCGGGGACACCCTCAAGCGAGCAGTACTTC.

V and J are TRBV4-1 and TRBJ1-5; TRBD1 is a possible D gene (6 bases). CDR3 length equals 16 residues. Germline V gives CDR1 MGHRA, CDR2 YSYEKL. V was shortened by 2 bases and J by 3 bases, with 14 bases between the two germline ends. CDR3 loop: CASSQTGKTSNQPQHF. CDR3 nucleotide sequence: TGCGCCAGCAGCCAAACAGGGAAAACTTCCAATCAGCCCCAGCATTTT.

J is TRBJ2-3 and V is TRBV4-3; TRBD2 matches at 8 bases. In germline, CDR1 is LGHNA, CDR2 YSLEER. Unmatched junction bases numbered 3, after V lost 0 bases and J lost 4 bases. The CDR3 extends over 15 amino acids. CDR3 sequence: CASSQEERESDTQYF. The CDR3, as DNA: TGCGCCAGCAGCCAAGAAGAGCGGGAGTCAGATACGCAGTATTTT.

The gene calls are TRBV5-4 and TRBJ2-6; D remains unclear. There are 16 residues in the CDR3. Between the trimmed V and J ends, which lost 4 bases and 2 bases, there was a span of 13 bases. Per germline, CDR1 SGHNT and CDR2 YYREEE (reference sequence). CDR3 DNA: TGTGCCAGCAGCCTATCTATGTACCCTGGGGCCAACGTCCTGACTTTC. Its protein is CASSLSMYPGANVLTF.

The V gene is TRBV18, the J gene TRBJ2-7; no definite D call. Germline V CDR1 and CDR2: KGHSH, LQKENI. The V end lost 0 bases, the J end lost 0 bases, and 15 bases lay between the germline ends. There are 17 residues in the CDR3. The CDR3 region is CASSPPEERILSYEQYF. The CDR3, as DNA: TGTGCCAGCTCACCACCGGAAGAGCGTATTCTCTCCTACGAGCAGTACTTC.

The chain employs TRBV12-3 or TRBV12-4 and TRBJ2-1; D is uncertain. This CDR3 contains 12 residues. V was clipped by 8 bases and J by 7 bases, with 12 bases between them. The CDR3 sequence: CASSTRKNEQFF. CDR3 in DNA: TGTGCCAGCTCGACGAGGAAGAATGAGCAGTTCTTC.